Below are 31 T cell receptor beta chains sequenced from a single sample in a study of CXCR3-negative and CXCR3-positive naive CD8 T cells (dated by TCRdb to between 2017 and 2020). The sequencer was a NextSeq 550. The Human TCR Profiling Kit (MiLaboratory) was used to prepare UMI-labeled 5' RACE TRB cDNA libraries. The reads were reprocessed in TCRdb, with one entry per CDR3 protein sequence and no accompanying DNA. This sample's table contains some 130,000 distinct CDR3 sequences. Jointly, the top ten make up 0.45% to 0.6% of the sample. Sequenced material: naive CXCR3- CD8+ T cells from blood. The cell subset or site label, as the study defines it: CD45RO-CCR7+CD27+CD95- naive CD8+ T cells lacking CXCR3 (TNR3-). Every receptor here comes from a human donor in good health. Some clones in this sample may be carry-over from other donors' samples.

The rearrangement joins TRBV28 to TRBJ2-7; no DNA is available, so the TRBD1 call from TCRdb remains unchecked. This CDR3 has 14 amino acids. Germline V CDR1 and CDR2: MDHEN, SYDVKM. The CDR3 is CASRSGTTTYEQYF.

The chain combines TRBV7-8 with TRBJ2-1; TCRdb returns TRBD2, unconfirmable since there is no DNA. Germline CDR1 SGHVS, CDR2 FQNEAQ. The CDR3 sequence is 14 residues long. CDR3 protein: CASSLGRVRDEQFF.

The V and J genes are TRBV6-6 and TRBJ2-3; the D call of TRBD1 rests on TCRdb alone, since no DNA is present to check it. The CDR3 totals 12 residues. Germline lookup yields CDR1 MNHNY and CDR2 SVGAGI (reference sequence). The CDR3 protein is CATTGESDTQYF.

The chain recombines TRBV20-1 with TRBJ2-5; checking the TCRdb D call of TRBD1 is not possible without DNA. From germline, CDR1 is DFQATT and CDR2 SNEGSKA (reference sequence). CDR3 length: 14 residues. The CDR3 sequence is CSANPGQGQETQYF.

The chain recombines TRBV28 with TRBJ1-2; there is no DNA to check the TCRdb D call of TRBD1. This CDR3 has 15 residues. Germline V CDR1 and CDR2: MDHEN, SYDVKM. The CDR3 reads CASSSTHGADLGYTF.

The CDR3: CASSTRGQGNGYTF. The chain uses TRBV7-9 and TRBJ1-2; the TRBD1 assignment by TCRdb is unverifiable without DNA. In germline, CDR1 is SEHNR, CDR2 FQNEAQ (reference sequence). There are 14 residues in the CDR3.

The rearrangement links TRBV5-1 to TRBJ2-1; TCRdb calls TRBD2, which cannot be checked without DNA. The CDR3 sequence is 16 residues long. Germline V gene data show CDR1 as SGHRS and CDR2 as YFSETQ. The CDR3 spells CASSFLAGGAYNEQFF.

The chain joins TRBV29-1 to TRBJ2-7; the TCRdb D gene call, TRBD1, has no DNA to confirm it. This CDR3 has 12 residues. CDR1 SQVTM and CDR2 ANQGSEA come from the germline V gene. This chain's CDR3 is CSVLGDTYEQYF.

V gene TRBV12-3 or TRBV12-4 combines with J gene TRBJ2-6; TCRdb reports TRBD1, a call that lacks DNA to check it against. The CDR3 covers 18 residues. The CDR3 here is CASSQGQGVPPGANVLTF.

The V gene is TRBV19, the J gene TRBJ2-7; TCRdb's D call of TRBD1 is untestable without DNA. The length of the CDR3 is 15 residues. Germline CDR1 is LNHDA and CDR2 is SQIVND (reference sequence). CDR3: CASSIEDRASYEQYF.

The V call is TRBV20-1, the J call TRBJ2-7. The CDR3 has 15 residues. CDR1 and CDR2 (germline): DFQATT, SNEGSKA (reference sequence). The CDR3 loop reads CSARDLSSGIYEQYF.

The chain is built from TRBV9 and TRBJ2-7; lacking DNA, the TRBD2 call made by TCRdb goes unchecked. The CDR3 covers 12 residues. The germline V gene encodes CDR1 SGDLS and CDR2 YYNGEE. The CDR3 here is CASSVGRGEQYF.

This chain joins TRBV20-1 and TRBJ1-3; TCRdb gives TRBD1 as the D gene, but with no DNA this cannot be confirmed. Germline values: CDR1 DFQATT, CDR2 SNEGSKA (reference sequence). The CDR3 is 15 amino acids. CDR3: CSAGDTRFSGNTIYF.

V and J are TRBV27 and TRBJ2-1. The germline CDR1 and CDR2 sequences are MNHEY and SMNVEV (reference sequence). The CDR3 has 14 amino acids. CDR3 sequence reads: CACSETNSYNEQFF.

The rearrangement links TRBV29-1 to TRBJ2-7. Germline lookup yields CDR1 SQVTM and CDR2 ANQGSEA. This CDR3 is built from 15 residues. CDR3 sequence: CSVEVPSSISYEQHF.

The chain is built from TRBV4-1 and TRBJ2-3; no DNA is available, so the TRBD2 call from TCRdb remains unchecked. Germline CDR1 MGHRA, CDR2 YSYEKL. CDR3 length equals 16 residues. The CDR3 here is CASRQETLLGSDTQYF.

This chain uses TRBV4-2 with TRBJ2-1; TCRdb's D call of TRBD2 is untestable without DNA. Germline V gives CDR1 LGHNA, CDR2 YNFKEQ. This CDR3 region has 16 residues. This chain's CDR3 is CASSLGVTSSYNEQFF.

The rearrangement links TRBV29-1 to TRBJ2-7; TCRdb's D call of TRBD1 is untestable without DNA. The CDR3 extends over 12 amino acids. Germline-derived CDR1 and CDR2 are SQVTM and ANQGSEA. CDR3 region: CSIDRGVNEQYF.

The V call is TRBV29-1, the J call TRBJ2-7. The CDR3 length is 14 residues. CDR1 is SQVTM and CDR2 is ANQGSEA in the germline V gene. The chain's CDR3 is CSVVFQASSYEQYF.

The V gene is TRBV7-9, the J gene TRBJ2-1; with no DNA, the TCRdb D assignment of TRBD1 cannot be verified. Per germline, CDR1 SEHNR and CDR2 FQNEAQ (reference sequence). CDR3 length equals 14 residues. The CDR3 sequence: CASSFPMGGNEQFF. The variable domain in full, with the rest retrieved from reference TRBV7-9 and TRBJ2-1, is DTGVSQNPRHKITKRGQNVTFRCDPISEHNRLYWYRQTLGQGPEFLTYFQNEAQLEKSRLLSDRFSAERPKGSFSTLEIQRTEQGDSAMYLCASSFPMGGNEQFFGPGTRLTVL.

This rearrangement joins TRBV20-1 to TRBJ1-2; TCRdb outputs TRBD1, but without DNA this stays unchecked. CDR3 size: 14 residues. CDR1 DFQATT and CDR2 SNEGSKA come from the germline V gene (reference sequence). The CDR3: CSARWYLGGSGYTF.

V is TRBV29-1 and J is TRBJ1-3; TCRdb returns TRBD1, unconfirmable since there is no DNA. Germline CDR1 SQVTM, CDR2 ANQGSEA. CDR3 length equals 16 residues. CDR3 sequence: CSVDVGQGPSGNTIYF.

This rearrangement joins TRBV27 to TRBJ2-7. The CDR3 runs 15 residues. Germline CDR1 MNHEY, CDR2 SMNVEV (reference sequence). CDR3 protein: CASSLYSGSPYEQYF.

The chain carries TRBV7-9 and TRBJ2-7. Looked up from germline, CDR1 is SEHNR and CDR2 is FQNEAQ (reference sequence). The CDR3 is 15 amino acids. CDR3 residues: CASSSPESVPDEQYF.

CDR3 region: CASSTYNEQFF. This chain connects TRBV12-3 or TRBV12-4 to TRBJ2-1. CDR3 length equals 11 residues.

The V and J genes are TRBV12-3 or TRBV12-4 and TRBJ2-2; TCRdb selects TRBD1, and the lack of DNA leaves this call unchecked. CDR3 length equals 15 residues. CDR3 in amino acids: CASSFGSGGAGELFF.

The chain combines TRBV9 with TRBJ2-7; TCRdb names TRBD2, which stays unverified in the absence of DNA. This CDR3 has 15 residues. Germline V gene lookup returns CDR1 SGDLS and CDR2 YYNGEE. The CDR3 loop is CASSVATSGSYEQYF.

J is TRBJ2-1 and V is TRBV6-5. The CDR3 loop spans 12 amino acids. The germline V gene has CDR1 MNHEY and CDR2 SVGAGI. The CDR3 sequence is CASSSHMNEQFF.

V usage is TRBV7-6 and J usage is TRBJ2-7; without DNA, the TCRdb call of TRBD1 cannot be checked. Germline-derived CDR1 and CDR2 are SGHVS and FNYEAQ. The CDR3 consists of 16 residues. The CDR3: CASSPSLQGISYEQYF.

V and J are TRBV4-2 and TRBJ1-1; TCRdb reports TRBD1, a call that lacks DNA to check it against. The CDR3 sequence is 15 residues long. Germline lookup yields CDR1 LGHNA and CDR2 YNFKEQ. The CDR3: CASSRRRGQGPEAFF.

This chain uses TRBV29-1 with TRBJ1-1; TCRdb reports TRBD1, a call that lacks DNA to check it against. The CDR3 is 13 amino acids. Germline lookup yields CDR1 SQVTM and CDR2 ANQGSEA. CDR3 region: CSVDGGGVTEAFF. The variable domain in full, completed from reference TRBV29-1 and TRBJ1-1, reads SAVISQKPSRDICQRGTSLTIQCQVDSQVTMMFWYRQQPGQSLTLIATANQGSEATYESGFVIDKFPISRPNLTFSTLTVSNMSPEDSSIYLCSVDGGGVTEAFFGQGTRLTVV.